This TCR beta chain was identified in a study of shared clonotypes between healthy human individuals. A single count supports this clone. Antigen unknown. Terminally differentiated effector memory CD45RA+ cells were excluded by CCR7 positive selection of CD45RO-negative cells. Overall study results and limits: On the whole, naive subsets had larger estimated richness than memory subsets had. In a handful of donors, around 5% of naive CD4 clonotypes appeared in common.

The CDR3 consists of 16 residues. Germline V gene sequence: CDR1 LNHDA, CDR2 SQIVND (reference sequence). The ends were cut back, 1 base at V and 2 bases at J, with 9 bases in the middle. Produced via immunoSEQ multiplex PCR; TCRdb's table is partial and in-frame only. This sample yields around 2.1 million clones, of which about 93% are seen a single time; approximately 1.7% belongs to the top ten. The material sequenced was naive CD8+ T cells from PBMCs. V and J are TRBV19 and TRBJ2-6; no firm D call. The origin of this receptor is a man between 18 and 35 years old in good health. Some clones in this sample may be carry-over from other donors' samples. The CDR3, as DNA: TGTGCCAGTAGTATAGGTGGGGTAGCTGGGGCCAACGTCCTGACTTTC. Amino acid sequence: CASSIGGVAGANVLTF.